The rows below give T cell receptor beta chains drawn from one sample of a study of identical twins. TCRdb ran MiXCR on the 5' RACE reads and lists one entry per CDR3 protein. The sample shows roughly 350,000 distinct CDR3 sequences, more than 9% of them seen only once. These data were also reused for a study on yellow fever vaccine responses in identical twins.

Sequences were obtained from CD8+ T cells sorted from blood. These receptors came from a young woman in good health. Each CDR3 is given with its conserved first and last residue. The D gene is left open where the match is weak. Only some rows state a clone size, as once, few, many or a class for expanded clones.

abundance: few
d_gene: TRBD1
j_gene: TRBJ1-3
v_gene: TRBV2
CDR3nt: TGTGCCAGCAGTACCCCGCAGACAGGGTCTGGAAACACCATATATTTT
CDR3aa: CASSTPQTGSGNTIYF

abundance: NA
d_gene: NA
j_gene: TRBJ2-7
v_gene: TRBV2
CDR3nt: TGTGCCAGCAGTGAAGCGTGGGGACGGGACTACGAGCAGTACTTC
CDR3aa: CASSEAWGRDYEQYF

abundance: NA
d_gene: NA
j_gene: TRBJ1-2
v_gene: TRBV24-1
CDR3nt: TGTGCCACCAGTGATTTCCGCCGGGAAGGAGGCTACACCTTC
CDR3aa: CATSDFRREGGYTF

abundance: NA
d_gene: NA
j_gene: TRBJ1-2
v_gene: TRBV3-1
CDR3nt: TGTGCCAGCAGCCAAGATGTGGAAGTTAACTATGGCTACACCTTC
CDR3aa: CASSQDVEVNYGYTF

abundance: few
d_gene: TRBD1
j_gene: TRBJ1-1
v_gene: TRBV5-5
CDR3nt: TGTGCCAGCAGCTTGGAGGGGGCTGGAGCTTTCTTT
CDR3aa: CASSLEGAGAFF

abundance: few
d_gene: NA
j_gene: TRBJ2-5
v_gene: TRBV28
CDR3nt: TGTGCCAGCAGGTATCCGGGCGTTGGGACCCAGTACTTC
CDR3aa: CASRYPGVGTQYF

abundance: NA
d_gene: TRBD2
j_gene: TRBJ2-5
v_gene: TRBV2
CDR3nt: TGTGCCAGCAGGGCTAGCGGGGGAGACCAAGAGACCCAGTACTTC
CDR3aa: CASRASGGDQETQYF

abundance: NA
d_gene: NA
j_gene: TRBJ2-5
v_gene: TRBV28
CDR3nt: TGTGCCAGCAGTTCCACTGACTCAGGGGGGTCACAAGAGACCCAGTACTTC
CDR3aa: CASSSTDSGGSQETQYF

abundance: many
d_gene: NA
j_gene: TRBJ2-2
v_gene: TRBV12-3/TRBV12-4
CDR3nt: TGTGCCAGCAGTTCCCCTACGGGGGTAACCGGGGAGCTGTTTTTT
CDR3aa: CASSSPTGVTGELFF

abundance: few
d_gene: NA
j_gene: TRBJ2-5
v_gene: TRBV6-5
CDR3nt: TGTGCCAGCAGTTACGCGGGACAGCAAGAGACCCAGTACTTC
CDR3aa: CASSYAGQQETQYF

abundance: few
d_gene: TRBD1
j_gene: TRBJ2-7
v_gene: TRBV4-1
CDR3nt: TGCGCCAGCAGCCAAGATGGGGCAGGGGGCTACGAGCAGTACTTC
CDR3aa: CASSQDGAGGYEQYF

abundance: many
d_gene: NA
j_gene: TRBJ2-5
v_gene: TRBV7-9
CDR3nt: TGTGCCAGCAGCTTAGTCGTCTTTGGGGAAGAAGAGACCCAGTACTTC
CDR3aa: CASSLVVFGEEETQYF

abundance: few
d_gene: TRBD2
j_gene: TRBJ2-5
v_gene: TRBV5-5
CDR3nt: TGTGCCAGCAGCCGACTAGCGGCGGAAGAGACCCAGTACTTC
CDR3aa: CASSRLAAEETQYF

abundance: NA
d_gene: TRBD1
j_gene: TRBJ2-2
v_gene: TRBV4-2
CDR3nt: TGTGCCAGCAGCCAAGATAGGGACAGGGATACCGGGGAGCTGTTTTTT
CDR3aa: CASSQDRDRDTGELFF

abundance: NA
d_gene: NA
j_gene: TRBJ2-7
v_gene: TRBV7-6
CDR3nt: TGTGCCAGCAGCCGGCTCTGGGACATCGGGACGCCATCCTACGAGCAGTACTTC
CDR3aa: CASSRLWDIGTPSYEQYF

abundance: NA
d_gene: NA
j_gene: TRBJ2-7
v_gene: TRBV11-2
CDR3nt: TGTGCCAGCAGCTTAGATTCGTCCGTTCAGAGGGCCTACGAGCAGTACTTC
CDR3aa: CASSLDSSVQRAYEQYF